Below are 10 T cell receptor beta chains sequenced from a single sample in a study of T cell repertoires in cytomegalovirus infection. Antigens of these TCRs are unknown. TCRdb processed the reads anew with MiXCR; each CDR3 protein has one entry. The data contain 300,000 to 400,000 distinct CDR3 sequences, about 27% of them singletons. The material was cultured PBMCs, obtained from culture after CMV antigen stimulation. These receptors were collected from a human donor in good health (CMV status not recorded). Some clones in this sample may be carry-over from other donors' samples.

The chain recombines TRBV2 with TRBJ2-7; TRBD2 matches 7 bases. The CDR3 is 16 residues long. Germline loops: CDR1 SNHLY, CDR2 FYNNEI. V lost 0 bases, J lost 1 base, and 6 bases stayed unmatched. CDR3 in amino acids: CASSEAGGVRSYEQYF. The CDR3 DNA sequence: TGTGCCAGCAGTGAAGCGGGGGGGGTTCGATCCTACGAGCAGTACTTC.

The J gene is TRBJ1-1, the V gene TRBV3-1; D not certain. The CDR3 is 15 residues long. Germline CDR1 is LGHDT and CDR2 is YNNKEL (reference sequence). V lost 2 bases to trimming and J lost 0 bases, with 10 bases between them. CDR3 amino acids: CASSQKEVVNTEAFF. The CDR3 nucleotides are TGTGCCAGCAGCCAAAAGGAGGTGGTGAACACTGAAGCTTTCTTT.

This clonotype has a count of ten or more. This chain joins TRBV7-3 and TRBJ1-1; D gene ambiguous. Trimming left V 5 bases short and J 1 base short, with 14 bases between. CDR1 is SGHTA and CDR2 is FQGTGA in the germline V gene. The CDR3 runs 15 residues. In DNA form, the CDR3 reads TGTGCCAGCAGCGCAGACTCCTCTGGGAACACTGAAGCTTTCTTT. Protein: CASSADSSGNTEAFF.

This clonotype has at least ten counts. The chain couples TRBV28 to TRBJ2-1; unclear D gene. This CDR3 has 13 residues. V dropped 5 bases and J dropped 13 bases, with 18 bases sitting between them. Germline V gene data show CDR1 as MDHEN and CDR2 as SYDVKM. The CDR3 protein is CASSNPYNVPQFF. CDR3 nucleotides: TGTGCCAGCAGTAACCCGTACAATGTCCCCCAGTTCTTC.

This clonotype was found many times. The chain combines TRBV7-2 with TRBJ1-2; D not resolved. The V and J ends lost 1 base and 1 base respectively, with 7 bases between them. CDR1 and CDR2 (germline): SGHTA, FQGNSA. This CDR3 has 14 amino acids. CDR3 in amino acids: CASSLVGLNYGYTF. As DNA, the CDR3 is TGTGCCAGCAGCTTAGTGGGCCTTAACTATGGCTACACCTTC.

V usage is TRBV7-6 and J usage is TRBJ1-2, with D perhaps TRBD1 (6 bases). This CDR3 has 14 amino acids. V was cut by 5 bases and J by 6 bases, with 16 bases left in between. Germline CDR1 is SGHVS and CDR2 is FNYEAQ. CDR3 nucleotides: TGTGCCAGCAGCCTCACACAGGGTTCGCATGGCTACACCTTC. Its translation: CASSLTQGSHGYTF.

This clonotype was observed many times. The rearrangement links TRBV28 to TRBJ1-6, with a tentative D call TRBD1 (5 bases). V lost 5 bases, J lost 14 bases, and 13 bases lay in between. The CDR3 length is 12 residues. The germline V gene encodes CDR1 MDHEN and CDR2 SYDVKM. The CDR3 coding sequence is TGTGCCAGCAGTGGGCCCCGGGGGGCCCTCCACTTT. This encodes CASSGPRGALHF.

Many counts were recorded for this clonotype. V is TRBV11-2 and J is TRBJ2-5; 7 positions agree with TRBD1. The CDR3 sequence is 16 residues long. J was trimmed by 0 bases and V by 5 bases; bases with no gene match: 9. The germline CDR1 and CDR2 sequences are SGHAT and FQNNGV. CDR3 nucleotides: TGTGCCAGCAGCCCCAGGGGGTCGGGCGACCAAGAGACCCAGTACTTC. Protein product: CASSPRGSGDQETQYF.

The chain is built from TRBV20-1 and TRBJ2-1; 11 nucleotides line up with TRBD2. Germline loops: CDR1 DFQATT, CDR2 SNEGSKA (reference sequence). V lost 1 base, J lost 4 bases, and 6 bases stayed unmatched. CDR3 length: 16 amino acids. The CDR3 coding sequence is TGCAGTGCTAGAGGGCCTAGCGGGGGGATTTACAATGAGCAGTTCTTC. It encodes CSARGPSGGIYNEQFF.

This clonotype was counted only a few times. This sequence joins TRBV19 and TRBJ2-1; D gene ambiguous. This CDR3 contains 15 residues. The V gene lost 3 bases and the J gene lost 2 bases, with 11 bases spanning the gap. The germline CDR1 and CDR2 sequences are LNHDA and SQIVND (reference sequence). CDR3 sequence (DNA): TGTGCCAGTAGTATTCGGCAAGGCGCCTACAATGAGCAGTTCTTC. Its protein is CASSIRQGAYNEQFF.